These 24 T cell receptor beta chains originate from one sample sequenced in a study of cytomegalovirus exposure and HLA in healthy donors. PCR was performed using 60 Vbeta and 13 Jbeta primers. Assay: immunoSEQ multiplex PCR; the TCRdb copy retains only in-frame clones and omits some. Found here are over 150,000 clones, about four fifths of them singletons; the top ten hold 13%. The sequencing input was PBMCs. Receptors were obtained from a woman aged 50 to 60 in good health and CMV-seronegative.

The chain joins TRBV7-2 to TRBJ1-2; 8 bases match TRBD1. V trimming: 3 bases; J trimming: 5 bases; junction bases outside the gene matches: 2. CDR1 is SGHTA and CDR2 is FQGNSA in the germline V gene. This CDR3 spans 13 amino acids. The CDR3 region is CASSFRQGYGYTF. CDR3 bases: TGTGCCAGCAGCTTTAGACAGGGGTATGGCTACACCTTC.

CDR3 amino acids: CASSQEGGEISGANVLTF. Here the CDR3 DNA reads TGTGCCAGCAGCCAAGAAGGCGGGGAAATCTCTGGGGCCAACGTCCTGACTTTC. This sequence joins TRBV4-2 and TRBJ2-6; TRBD2 might be the D (6 bases). Germline-derived CDR1 and CDR2 are LGHNA and YNFKEQ. Trimming took off 0 bases at V and 0 bases at J, with 12 bases between the two ends. The CDR3 is made up of 18 amino acids.

The gene calls are TRBV1 and TRBJ2-1; TRBD2 is the table's D call, not checked against the DNA. TRBV1 is designated a pseudogene. The CDR3 spans 13 residues. CDR3 protein: CTLVGESCNEQFF. The DNA of the CDR3 is TGCACCCTTGTCGGGGAGAGCTGCAATGAGCAGTTCTTC.

This clone turned up a few times. This chain links TRBV4-3 with TRBJ2-3; maybe TRBD2 (5 bases). The CDR3 totals 14 residues. Germline CDR1 and CDR2: LGHNA and YSLEER. Trimming stripped 1 base from V and 2 bases from J, with 7 bases between. For the CDR3, the DNA is TGCGCCAGCAGCCAAGGTCTAGCCACAGATACGCAGTATTTT. It yields the protein CASSQGLATDTQYF.

The chain joins TRBV11-1 to TRBJ1-5; weak D call: TRBD1 (6 bases). Looked up from germline, CDR1 is SGHAT and CDR2 is FQDESV (reference sequence). V dropped 6 bases and J dropped 4 bases, with 10 bases sitting between them. CDR3 length: 13 residues. CDR3 amino acids: CASSYRENQPQHF. The CDR3 region has the DNA TGTGCCAGCAGTTACAGGGAGAATCAGCCCCAGCATTTT.

The genes are TRBV9 and TRBJ1-1; weak D call: TRBD1 (5 bases). Germline-derived CDR1 and CDR2 are SGDLS and YYNGEE. The length of the CDR3 is 13 residues. Trimming took 3 bases from V and 11 from J, leaving 17 bases between them. CDR3 loop: CASSAEWGTRAFF. The CDR3 bases are TGTGCCAGCAGCGCCGAATGGGGCACTCGGGCTTTCTTT.

J is TRBJ1-5 and V is TRBV6-1, with a possible D match to TRBD1 (5 bases). The CDR3 is made up of 14 amino acids. Trimming removed 3 bases at V and 5 bases at J, with 11 bases between. Germline loops: CDR1 MNHNS, CDR2 SASEGT. DNA for the CDR3: TGTGCCAGCAGTGACCGCAGGGATGATCAGCCCCAGCATTTT. Translation: CASSDRRDDQPQHF.

The chain has TRBV6-5 and TRBJ1-5; 7 bases align to TRBD1. This CDR3 contains 14 residues. The V gene end was trimmed by 4 bases and the J gene end by 4 bases; junction bases not matched to a gene: 4. Germline CDR1 is MNHEY and CDR2 is SVGAGI. The CDR3 sequence is CASSSGGRNQPQHF. DNA for the CDR3: TGTGCCAGCAGTTCAGGGGGACGGAATCAGCCCCAGCATTTT.

This rearrangement joins TRBV4-1 to TRBJ1-3; D remains ambiguous. Germline V gene sequence: CDR1 MGHRA, CDR2 YSYEKL. The CDR3 is made up of 17 amino acids. V lost 0 bases, J lost 0 bases, and 12 bases lay in between. The CDR3 DNA sequence: TGCGCCAGCAGCCAAGAGGGAGTCTCCGGCTCTGGAAACACCATATATTTT. Amino acids: CASSQEGVSGSGNTIYF.

This sequence joins TRBV5-6 and TRBJ1-2; TRBD1 is a possible D gene (6 bases). Germline values: CDR1 SGHDT, CDR2 YYEEEE. CDR3 length: 13 amino acids. Trimming took 2 bases from V and 5 from J, leaving 10 bases between them. CDR3 nucleotides: TGTGCCAGCAGCTTTCAGGGGCTTTATGGCTACACCTTC. Translating gives CASSFQGLYGYTF.

This clone has only one observation. The chain couples TRBV30 to TRBJ2-5; 8 bases are a match to TRBD2. This CDR3 has 14 residues. The trim removed 5 bases at V and 3 bases at J, leaving 8 bases unmatched. Germline-derived CDR1 and CDR2 are GTSNPN and SVGIG (reference sequence). In DNA form, the CDR3 reads TGTGCCTGGTCGGGGGGGGTGGGAGAAGAGACCCAGTACTTC. Translation: CAWSGGVGEETQYF.

This clone was counted a few times. This chain links TRBV2 with TRBJ1-3; maybe TRBD1 (5 bases). Germline-derived CDR1 and CDR2 are SNHLY and FYNNEI. Trimming shortened V by 6 bases and J by 4 bases, and 13 bases separated the two germline ends. This CDR3 is 14 amino acids long. The CDR3 region is CASSSGLSGNTIYF. Written as DNA, the CDR3 is TGTGCCAGCAGCTCGGGACTTTCGGGAAACACCATATATTTT.

The CDR3: CASSYVGGASGYTF. CDR3 coding DNA: TGTGCCAGCAGCTACGTCGGGGGGGCAAGTGGCTACACCTTC. The chain links TRBV7-2 to TRBJ1-2, with a tentative D call TRBD1 (6 bases). CDR1 and CDR2 from the germline V gene are SGHTA and FQGNSA. V was trimmed by 4 bases and J by 7 bases, leaving 16 bases between them. The CDR3 has 14 amino acids.

The V call is TRBV10-1, the J call TRBJ2-3; 9 nucleotides agree with TRBD2. Germline lookup yields CDR1 WNHNN and CDR2 SYGVQD (reference sequence). The V segment lost 2 bases and the J segment 0 bases; nucleotides outside the gene matches: 0. This CDR3 is built from 15 residues. The CDR3 DNA reads TGCGCCAGCAGTGAGACTAGCGGGAGCACAGATACGCAGTATTTT. This encodes CASSETSGSTDTQYF.

The V call is TRBV6-5, the J call TRBJ1-2, with 9 bases aligning to TRBD1. V shed 3 bases, J shed 5 bases, and the junction held 7 bases outside the gene matches. Germline-derived CDR1 and CDR2 are MNHEY and SVGAGI. This CDR3 region has 15 residues. As DNA, the CDR3 is TGTGCCAGCAGTTATTCCTGGGACAGGGATTATGGCTACACCTTC. It specifies CASSYSWDRDYGYTF.

V gene TRBV5-1 combines with J gene TRBJ2-1; D is perhaps TRBD2 (6 bases). The V gene lost 3 bases and the J gene lost 6 bases, with 16 bases spanning the gap. CDR1 and CDR2 from the germline V gene are SGHRS and YFSETQ. This CDR3 comprises 15 residues. This CDR3 is CASSSPGATSNEQFF. The CDR3 nucleotides read TGCGCCAGCAGCTCGCCCGGGGCGACTAGCAATGAGCAGTTCTTC.

The rearrangement links TRBV6-1 to TRBJ1-2; maybe TRBD1 (5 bases). This CDR3 is built from 14 residues. Trimming stripped 2 bases from V and 0 bases from J, with 7 bases between. Germline V gene data show CDR1 as MNHNS and CDR2 as SASEGT. CDR3 residues: CASSETGSNYGYTF. The CDR3 DNA reads TGTGCCAGCAGTGAAACAGGATCTAACTATGGCTACACCTTC.

The rearrangement uses TRBV14 and TRBJ1-4; 7 bases match TRBD1. This CDR3 is 13 amino acids long. V shed 4 bases and J 8 bases; nucleotides not matched to a gene: 4. Germline CDR1 is SGHDN and CDR2 is FVKESK. The CDR3 DNA reads TGTGCCAGCAGCCGAGGGGGCGCGGAAAAACTGTTTTTT. Its translation is CASSRGGAEKLFF.

V gene TRBV6-6 combines with J gene TRBJ1-1, with 10 bases that match TRBD1. The CDR3 contains 13 residues. From germline, CDR1 is MNHNY and CDR2 SVGAGI (reference sequence). V trimming: 8 bases; J trimming: 3 bases; junction bases outside the gene matches: 3. CDR3 in amino acids: CASLGTGDTEAFF. CDR3 nucleotides: TGTGCCAGCTTGGGGACAGGGGACACTGAAGCTTTCTTT.

The J gene is TRBJ2-3, the V gene TRBV25-1; 14 bases align to TRBD2. V dropped 3 bases and J dropped 1; count of bases not matched to a gene: 6. CDR1 is MGHDK, CDR2 SYGVNS, per germline. This CDR3 is built from 18 residues. CDR3 region: CASSDGLAGGWGTDTQYF. The CDR3 coding sequence is TGTGCCAGCAGTGACGGACTAGCGGGGGGCTGGGGCACAGATACGCAGTATTTT.

This chain joins TRBV7-2 and TRBJ1-1; D unresolved. The V gene lost 1 base and the J gene lost 1 base, with 7 bases spanning the gap. The CDR3 is 14 amino acids. Germline CDR1 SGHTA, CDR2 FQGNSA. The CDR3 protein is CASSLEAGNTEAFF. CDR3 nucleotides: TGTGCCAGCAGCTTAGAAGCGGGGAACACTGAAGCTTTCTTT.

This chain joins TRBV7-9 and TRBJ1-4, with D tentatively TRBD1 (5 bases). The germline V gene has CDR1 SEHNR and CDR2 FQNEAQ (reference sequence). Trimming removed 5 bases at V and 8 bases at J, with 18 bases between. The CDR3 is made up of 15 amino acids. CDR3 nucleotide sequence: TGTGCCAGCAGCCTCCCGGGGGGGAGTAGAGAAAAACTGTTTTTT. This sequence encodes CASSLPGGSREKLFF.

For this clone: One junction end does not reproduce the germline sequence, and a read error may be involved. The chain joins TRBV7-9 to TRBJ2-3; 7 positions match TRBD2. The CDR3 has 13 residues. From germline, CDR1 is SEHNR and CDR2 FQNEAQ (reference sequence). In DNA form, the CDR3 reads TGTTCCAGCAGCTGGGGGGGGGAAGATACGCAGTATTTT. Protein: CSSSWGGEDTQYF.

V gene TRBV18 combines with J gene TRBJ1-2; a possible D gene is TRBD1 (6 bases). Deletions cut 5 bases from V and 6 bases from J, with 22 bases between. This CDR3 comprises 16 residues. CDR1 KGHSH and CDR2 LQKENI come from the germline V gene. The CDR3 nucleotides read TGTGCCAGCTCATCCATAAGGGGGGGCCCCGCGGATGGCTACACCTTC. Translating gives CASSSIRGGPADGYTF.